This T cell receptor beta chain was documented in a study of cytomegalovirus exposure and HLA in healthy donors. The PCR contained 60 Vbeta and 13 Jbeta primers. The data were produced by immunoSEQ multiplex PCR, yet TCRdb's version contains in-frame clones alone and is incomplete. The table has 140,000 to 150,000 clones, more than 55% seen once. With 4 bases clipped from V and 1 base from J, the junction kept 5 bases outside the gene matches. CDR1 and CDR2 (germline): MDHEN, SYDVKM. The CDR3 spans 15 residues. Each donor's status was that of a healthy bone marrow donor. The TCR originated in a woman between 55 and 75 years old in good health and CMV-seronegative. Input material: PBMCs. The V and J genes are TRBV28 and TRBJ2-3; 7 nucleotides line up with TRBD2. For the CDR3, the DNA is TGTGCCAGCAGTTGGACTAGTCGCGGCACAGATACGCAGTATTTT. Amino acid sequence: CASSWTSRGTDTQYF. Using reference TRBV28 and TRBJ2-3 for the parts outside the CDR3, the full variable domain is DVKVTQSSRYLVKRTGEKVFLECVQDMDHENMFWYRQDPGLGLRLIYFSYDVKMKEKGDIPEGYSVSREKKERFSLILESASTNQTSMYLCASSWTSRGTDTQYFGPGTRLTVL.